This T cell receptor beta chain was documented in a study of vaccination and CD4 T cells after COVID-19. Overall study: Following dose two, a median about 71 days (range 14 to 241) passed before post-vaccine samples were taken. Stimulation of cells relied on overlapping spike peptides derived from SARS-CoV-2, HCoV-NL63, HCoV-OC43 and HCoV-229E.

Trimming cost V 6 bases and J 7 bases, with 15 bases left between them. This CDR3 comprises 13 residues. Oncomine TCR Beta short-read sequencing was applied to DNA from cultured CD4+ T cells. TCRdb re-analysed the PCR reads in MiXCR, keeping a single row per CDR3 protein. The table lists about 7,800 distinct CDR3 sequences, 50% to 65% of them singletons. Concerning this clonotype itself: Antigen specificity is unknown.

The treatment here: roughly 11-day PBMC culture with coronavirus spike peptide pools or control peptides (ViraFEST assay). Gathered ahead of the COVID-19 pandemic (2011-2018) were the CD4+ T cells of the unexposed donor. Fresh medium (containing IL-2) replaced half the medium on days 3 and 7. Study-level points and caveats: Counts of SARS-CoV-2-reactive clonotypes had a median that went from roughly 22 to 38, a nonsignificant change.

Sequencing was done on a sample of CD4+ T cells from blood, cultured in vitro. The sequence was obtained from a human donor in good health. The chain couples TRBV12-3 or TRBV12-4 to TRBJ1-2; no clear D gene. For the CDR3, the DNA is TGTGCCAGCAGCCGACCGGTCGGGTTTGGCTACACCTTC. Residues: CASSRPVGFGYTF.